Here is one T cell receptor beta chain with its context. Its cognate antigen has yet to be identified. Base quality data are lacking; no much larger clone is found one base away. Its CDR3 holds 15 amino acids, cysteine through phenylalanine. CDR3 DNA is the only sequence kept; it has 45 bases, read in frame from the first base. V and J are trimmed by 6 bases and 4 bases, and the gene matches miss 12 bases of the junction. The germline V gene gives CDR1 as SGHRS and CDR2 as YFSETQ. The sample belongs to a study of CD8 T cells in ankylosing spondylitis (dated by TCRdb to between 2016 and 2019). For the wider study: The study profiled T cell receptor beta repertoires in healthy donors and ankylosing spondylitis patients to find disease-linked TCR variants. The whole study cohort included about a hundred healthy donors and 20 to 30 ankylosing spondylitis patients. Peripheral blood was sampled, and synovial fluid was additionally collected from ankylosing spondylitis patients. Study-level results and caveats: The disease-linked clones had a CD8+ phenotype and were found at relatively low frequencies in peripheral blood. The disease-linked clones were reported to be significantly enriched in matched synovial fluid samples from ankylosing spondylitis patients. Some motif variants were previously reported in synovial fluid and blood of reactive arthritis patients, suggesting common disease-initiation mechanisms. Blood from ankylosing spondylitis patients appeared to be characterized by a TCR beta motif made up of several highly homologous amino acid variants.

Sequencing instrument: Illumina HiSeq 2500. Quantitative 5'-RACE with molecular barcodes was the method used to prepare the TCR beta libraries. Under the source paper's analysis protocol: A new computational method, built on a probabilistic model of VDJ rearrangement, was used to identify disease-linked TCR variants. The public reads were reanalyzed by TCRdb: fastp trimming at Q25, MiXCR alignment, in-frame beta chains only. Rows matching on CDR3 protein sequence are summarized as one entry with the most common DNA and genes. TCRdb assigned the V and J calls; the authors' analysis was not used. This sample gives about 800,000 distinct CDR3 sequences in total; 12% of them show up just once. Approximately 0.5% of the sample belongs to the ten largest clones.

Recombination connected TRBV5-1 to TRBJ2-5; 7 bases in the junction line up with TRBD2. The sequence was obtained from a male donor with ankylosing spondylitis. Specimen: blood, either unsorted or a sorted T cell fraction (not recorded which). The nucleotide sequence is TGCGCCAGCACCCCGCGGGGGATTTGGGGAGAGACCCAGTACTTC. This is translated as CASTPRGIWGETQYF. Outside the CDR3, residues come from the reference TRBV5-1 and TRBJ2-5 proteins, so the full variable domain is: KAGVTQTPRYLIKTRGQQVTLSCSPISGHRSVSWYQQTPGQGLQFLFEYFSETQRNKGNFPGRFSGRQFSNSRSEMNVSTLELGDSALYLCASTPRGIWGETQYFGPGTRLLVL.